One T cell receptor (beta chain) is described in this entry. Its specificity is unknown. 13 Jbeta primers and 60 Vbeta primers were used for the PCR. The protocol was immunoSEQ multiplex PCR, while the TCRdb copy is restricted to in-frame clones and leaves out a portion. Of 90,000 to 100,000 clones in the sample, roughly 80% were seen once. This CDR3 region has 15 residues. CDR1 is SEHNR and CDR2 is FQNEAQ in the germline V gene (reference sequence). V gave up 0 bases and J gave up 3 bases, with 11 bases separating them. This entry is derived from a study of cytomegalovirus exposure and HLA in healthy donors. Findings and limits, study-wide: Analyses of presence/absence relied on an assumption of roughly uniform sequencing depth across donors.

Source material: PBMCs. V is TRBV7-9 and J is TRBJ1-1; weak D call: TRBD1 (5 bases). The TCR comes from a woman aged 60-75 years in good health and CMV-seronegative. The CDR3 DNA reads TGTGCCAGCAGCTTAGCAAGGGGTGGGGACACTGAAGCTTTCTTT. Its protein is CASSLARGGDTEAFF.